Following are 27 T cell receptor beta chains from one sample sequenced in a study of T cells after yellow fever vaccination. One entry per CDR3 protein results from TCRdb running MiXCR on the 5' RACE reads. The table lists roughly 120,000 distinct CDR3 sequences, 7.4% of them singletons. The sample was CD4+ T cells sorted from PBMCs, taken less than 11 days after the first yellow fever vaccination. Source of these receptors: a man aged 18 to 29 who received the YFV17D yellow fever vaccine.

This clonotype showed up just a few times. This CDR3 is CASSLGAGGTSSTDTQYF. In DNA, the CDR3 is TGTGCCAGCAGTTTGGGAGCGGGGGGTACTTCTAGCACAGATACGCAGTATTTT. This chain connects TRBV12-3 or TRBV12-4 to TRBJ2-3; the match to TRBD2 covers 9 bases. The V gene end was trimmed by 3 bases and the J gene end by 0 bases; junction bases not matched to a gene: 10. This CDR3 is 18 amino acids long.

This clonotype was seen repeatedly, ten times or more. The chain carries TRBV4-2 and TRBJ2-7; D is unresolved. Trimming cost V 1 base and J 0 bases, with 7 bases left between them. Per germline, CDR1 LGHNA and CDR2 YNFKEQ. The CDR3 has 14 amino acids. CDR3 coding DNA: TGTGCCAGCAGCCAAGCTACGGTCTCCTACGAGCAGTACTTC. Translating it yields CASSQATVSYEQYF.

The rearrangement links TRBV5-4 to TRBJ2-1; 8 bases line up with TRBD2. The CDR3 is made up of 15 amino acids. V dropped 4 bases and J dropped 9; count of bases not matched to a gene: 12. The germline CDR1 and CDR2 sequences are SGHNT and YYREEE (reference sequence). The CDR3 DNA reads TGTGCCAGCAGCCCTGGGAGCGGGGGCTTTGGTGAGCAGTTCTTC. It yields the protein CASSPGSGGFGEQFF.

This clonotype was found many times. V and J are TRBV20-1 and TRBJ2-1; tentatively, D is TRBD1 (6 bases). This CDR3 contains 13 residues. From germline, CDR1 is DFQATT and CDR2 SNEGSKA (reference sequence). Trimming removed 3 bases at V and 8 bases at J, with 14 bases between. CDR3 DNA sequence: TGCAGTGCTAGGATCTCAGGGGTGGATGAGCAGTTCTTC. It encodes CSARISGVDEQFF.

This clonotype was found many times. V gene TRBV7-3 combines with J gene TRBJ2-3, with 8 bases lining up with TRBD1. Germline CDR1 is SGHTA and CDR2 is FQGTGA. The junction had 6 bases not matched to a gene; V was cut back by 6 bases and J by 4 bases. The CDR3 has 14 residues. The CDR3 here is CASRSGTGADTQYF. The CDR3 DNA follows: TGTGCCAGCAGATCCGGGACAGGAGCAGATACGCAGTATTTT.

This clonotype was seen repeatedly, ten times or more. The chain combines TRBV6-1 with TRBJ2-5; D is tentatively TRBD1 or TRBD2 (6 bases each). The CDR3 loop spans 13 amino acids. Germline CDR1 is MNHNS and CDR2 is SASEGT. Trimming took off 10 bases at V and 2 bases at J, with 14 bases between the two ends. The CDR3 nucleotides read TGTGCCACCTGGGGGGCCGGTCAAGAGACCCAGTACTTC. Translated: CATWGAGQETQYF.

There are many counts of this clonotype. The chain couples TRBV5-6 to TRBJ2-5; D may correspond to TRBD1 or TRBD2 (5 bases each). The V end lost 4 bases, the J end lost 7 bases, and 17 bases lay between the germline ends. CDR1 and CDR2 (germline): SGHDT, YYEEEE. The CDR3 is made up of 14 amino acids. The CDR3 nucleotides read TGTGCCAGCAGCGCCTCGGACGGGGCAGGGACCCAGTACTTC. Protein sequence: CASSASDGAGTQYF. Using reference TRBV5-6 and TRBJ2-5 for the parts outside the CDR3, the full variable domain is DAGVTQSPTHLIKTRGQQVTLRCSPKSGHDTVSWYQQALGQGPQFIFQYYEEEERQRGNFPDRFSGHQFPNYSSELNVNALLLGDSALYLCASSASDGAGTQYFGPGTRLLVL.

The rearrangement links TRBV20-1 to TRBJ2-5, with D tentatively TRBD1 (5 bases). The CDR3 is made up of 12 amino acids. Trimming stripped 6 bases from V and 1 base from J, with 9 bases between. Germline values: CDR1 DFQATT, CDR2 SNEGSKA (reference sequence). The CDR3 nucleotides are TGCAGTGCATCCAGGGCCCAAGAGACCCAGTACTTC. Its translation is CSASRAQETQYF.

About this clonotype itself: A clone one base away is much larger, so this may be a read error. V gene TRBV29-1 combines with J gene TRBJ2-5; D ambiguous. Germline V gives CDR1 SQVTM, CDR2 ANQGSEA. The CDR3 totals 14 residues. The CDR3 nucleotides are TGCAGCGTTGTCGCGACACAGTACCAAGAGACCCGGTACTTC. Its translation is CSVVATQYQETRYF.

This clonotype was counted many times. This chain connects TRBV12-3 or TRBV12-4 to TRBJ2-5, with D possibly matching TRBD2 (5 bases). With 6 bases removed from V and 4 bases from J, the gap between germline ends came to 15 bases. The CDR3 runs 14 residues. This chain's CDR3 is CASSRSGVRETQYF. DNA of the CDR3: TGTGCCAGCAGCCGCTCCGGGGTCCGAGAGACCCAGTACTTC.

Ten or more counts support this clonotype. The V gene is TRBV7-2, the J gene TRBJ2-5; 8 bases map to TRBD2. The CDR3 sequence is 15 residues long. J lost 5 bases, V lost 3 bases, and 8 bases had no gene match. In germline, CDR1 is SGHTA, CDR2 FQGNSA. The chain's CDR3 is CASSFSGSGVETQYF. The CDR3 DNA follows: TGTGCCAGCAGCTTCTCTGGTAGCGGGGTCGAGACCCAGTACTTC.

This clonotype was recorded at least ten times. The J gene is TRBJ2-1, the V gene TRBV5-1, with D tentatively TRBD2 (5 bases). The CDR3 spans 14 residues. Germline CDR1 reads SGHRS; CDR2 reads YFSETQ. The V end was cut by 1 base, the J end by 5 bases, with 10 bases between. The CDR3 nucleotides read TGCGCCAGCAGCTTGAATGTCGGGGACAATGAGCAGTTCTTC. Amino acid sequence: CASSLNVGDNEQFF.

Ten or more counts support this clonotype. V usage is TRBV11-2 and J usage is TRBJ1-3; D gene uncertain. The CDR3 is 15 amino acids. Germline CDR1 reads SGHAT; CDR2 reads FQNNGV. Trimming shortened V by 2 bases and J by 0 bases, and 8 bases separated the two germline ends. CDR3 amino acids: CASSLLDLSGNTIYF. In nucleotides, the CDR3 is TGTGCCAGCAGCTTATTGGACCTCTCTGGAAACACCATATATTTT.

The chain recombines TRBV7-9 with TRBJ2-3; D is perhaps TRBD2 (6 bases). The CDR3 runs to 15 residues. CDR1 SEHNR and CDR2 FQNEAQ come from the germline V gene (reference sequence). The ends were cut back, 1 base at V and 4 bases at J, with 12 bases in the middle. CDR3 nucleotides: TGTGCCAGCAGCTTAGGGACGTCGGGGGCAGATACGCAGTATTTT. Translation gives CASSLGTSGADTQYF.

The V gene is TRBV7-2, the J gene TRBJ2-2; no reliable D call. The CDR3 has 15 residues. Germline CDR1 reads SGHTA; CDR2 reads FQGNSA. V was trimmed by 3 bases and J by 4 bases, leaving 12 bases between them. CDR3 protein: CASSFKRHLTGELFF. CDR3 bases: TGTGCCAGCAGCTTCAAACGGCATCTCACCGGGGAGCTGTTTTTT.

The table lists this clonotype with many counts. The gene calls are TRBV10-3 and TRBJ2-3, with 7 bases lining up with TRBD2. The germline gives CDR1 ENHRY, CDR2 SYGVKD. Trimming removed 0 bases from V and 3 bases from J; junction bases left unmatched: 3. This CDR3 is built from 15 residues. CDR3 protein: CAISESREGTDTQYF. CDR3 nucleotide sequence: TGTGCCATCAGTGAGTCGAGGGAGGGGACAGATACGCAGTATTTT.

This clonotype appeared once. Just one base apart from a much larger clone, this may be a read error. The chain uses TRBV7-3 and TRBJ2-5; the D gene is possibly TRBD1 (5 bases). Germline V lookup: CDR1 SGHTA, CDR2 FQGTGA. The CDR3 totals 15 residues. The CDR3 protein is CASSPGAALQESQYF. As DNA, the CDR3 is TGTGCCAGCAGCCCTGGGGCAGCACTCCAAGAGTCCCAGTACTTC.

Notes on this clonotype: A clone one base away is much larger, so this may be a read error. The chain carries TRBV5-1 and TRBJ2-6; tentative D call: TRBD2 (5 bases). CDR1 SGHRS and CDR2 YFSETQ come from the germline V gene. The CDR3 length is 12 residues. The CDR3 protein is CASSAEANVPTF. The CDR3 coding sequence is TGCGCCAGCAGTGCGGAGGCCAACGTCCCGACTTTC.

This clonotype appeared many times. The CDR3 loop is CAEQGDTEAFF. CDR3 coding DNA: TGCGCAGAACAGGGGGACACTGAAGCTTTCTTT. This rearrangement joins TRBV20-1 to TRBJ1-1; 8 nucleotides agree with TRBD1. Germline V gene lookup returns CDR1 DFQATT and CDR2 SNEGSKA (reference sequence). CDR3 length: 11 residues.

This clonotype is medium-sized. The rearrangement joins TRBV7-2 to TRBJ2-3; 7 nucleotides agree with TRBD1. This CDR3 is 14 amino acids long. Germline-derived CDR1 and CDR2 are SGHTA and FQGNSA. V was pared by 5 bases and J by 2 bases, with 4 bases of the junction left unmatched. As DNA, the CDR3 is TGTGCCAGCAGCCCGGACAGGAACACAGATACGCAGTATTTT. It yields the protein CASSPDRNTDTQYF. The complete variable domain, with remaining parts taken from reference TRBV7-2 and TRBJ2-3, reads GAGVSQSPSNKVTEKGKDVELRCDPISGHTALYWYRQSLGQGLEFLIYFQGNSAPDKSGLPSDRFSAERTGGSVSTLTIQRTQQEDSAVYLCASSPDRNTDTQYFGPGTRLTVL.

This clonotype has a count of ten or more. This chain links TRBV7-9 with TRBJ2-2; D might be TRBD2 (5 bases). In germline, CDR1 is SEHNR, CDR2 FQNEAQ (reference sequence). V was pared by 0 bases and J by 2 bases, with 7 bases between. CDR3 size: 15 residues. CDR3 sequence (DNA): TGTGCCAGCAGCTTAGCTGGGAGCAACACCGGGGAGCTGTTTTTT. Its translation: CASSLAGSNTGELFF.

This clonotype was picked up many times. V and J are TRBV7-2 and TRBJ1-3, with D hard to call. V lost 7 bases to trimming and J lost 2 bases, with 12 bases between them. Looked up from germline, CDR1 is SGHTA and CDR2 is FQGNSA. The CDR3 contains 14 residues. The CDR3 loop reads CASTRPGPGNTIYF. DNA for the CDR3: TGTGCCAGCACCCGCCCGGGTCCTGGAAACACCATATATTTT.

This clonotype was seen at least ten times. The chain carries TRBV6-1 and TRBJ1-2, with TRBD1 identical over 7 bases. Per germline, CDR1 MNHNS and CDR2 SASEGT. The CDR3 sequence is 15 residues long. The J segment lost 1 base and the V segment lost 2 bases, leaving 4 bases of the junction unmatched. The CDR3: CASSERQGFNYGYTF. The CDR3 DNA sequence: TGTGCCAGCAGTGAACGACAGGGCTTTAACTATGGCTACACCTTC.

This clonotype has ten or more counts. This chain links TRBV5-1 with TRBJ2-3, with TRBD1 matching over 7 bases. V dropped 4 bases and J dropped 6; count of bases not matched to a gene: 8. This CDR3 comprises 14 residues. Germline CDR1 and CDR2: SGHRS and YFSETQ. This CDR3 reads CASSGGQVWDTQYF. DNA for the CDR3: TGCGCCAGCAGCGGAGGACAGGTGTGGGATACGCAGTATTTT.

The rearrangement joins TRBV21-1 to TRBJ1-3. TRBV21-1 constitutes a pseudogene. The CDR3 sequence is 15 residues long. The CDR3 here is CASSSGPYSGNTIYF. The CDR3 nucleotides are TGTGCCAGCAGCTCGGGTCCTTACTCTGGAAACACCATATATTTT.

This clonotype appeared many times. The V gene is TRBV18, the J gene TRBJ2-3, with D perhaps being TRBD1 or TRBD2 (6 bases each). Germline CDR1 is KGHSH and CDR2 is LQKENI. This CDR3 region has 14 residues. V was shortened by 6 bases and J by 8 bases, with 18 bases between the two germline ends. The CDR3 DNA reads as TGTGCCAGCTCGGAGGGGGGATACTCCCCTACGCAGTATTTT. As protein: CASSEGGYSPTQYF.

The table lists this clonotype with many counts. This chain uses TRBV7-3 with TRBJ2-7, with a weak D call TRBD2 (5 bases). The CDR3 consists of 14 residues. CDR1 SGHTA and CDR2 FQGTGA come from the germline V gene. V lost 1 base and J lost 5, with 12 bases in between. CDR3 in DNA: TGTGCCAGCAGCTTAAGCGGGTTCAGTGACGAGCAGTACTTC. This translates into CASSLSGFSDEQYF. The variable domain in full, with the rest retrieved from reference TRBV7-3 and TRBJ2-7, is GAGVSQTPSNKVTEKGKYVELRCDPISGHTALYWYRQSLGQGPEFLIYFQGTGAADDSGLPNDRFFAVRPEGSVSTLKIQRTERGDSAVYLCASSLSGFSDEQYFGPGTRLTVT.